A selection of T cell receptor beta chains follows, all from one sample in a study of blood T cells in healthy people across ages. TCRdb fed the 5' RACE reads into MiXCR, producing one record per CDR3 protein. The sample holds 1.5 million to 2 million distinct CDR3 sequences, 28% seen once. The sequencing sample was made of blood. These receptors were taken from a woman in her 30s in good health. Both conserved end residues are part of each CDR3. A D gene is named only where the DNA matches it firmly. Rows give clone size only sometimes, using once, few, many, or a class for an expanded clone.

TRBD1	many	TRBJ2-7	TRBV5-1	TGCGCCAGCGGGACAGGGGAGGGGATTTACGAGCAGTACTTC	CASGTGEGIYEQYF
NA	NA	TRBJ2-3	TRBV5-1	TGCGCCAGCAGCTTGGGACGGGGCACAGATACGCGGTATTTT	CASSLGRGTDTRYF
NA	few	TRBJ1-2	TRBV12-3/TRBV12-4	TGTGCCATCAGCCTACGGCGGACTGAAGGCTACACCTTC	CAISLRRTEGYTF
TRBD2	NA	TRBJ2-3	TRBV18	TGTGCCAGCTCAGAGACTAGCGGCACGCAGTATTTT	CASSETSGTQYF
NA	NA	TRBJ2-1	TRBV20-1	TGCAGTGCTAGGGGCCTAGGAGGCCATGAGCAGTTCTTC	CSARGLGGHEQFF
TRBD1	many	TRBJ1-2	TRBV4-1	TGCGCCAGCAGCCCCGCCGGACAGGGGAACTATGGCTACACCTTC	CASSPAGQGNYGYTF
TRBD1	NA	TRBJ2-3	TRBV7-2	TGTGCCAGCAGCTTAGGGGACAGTCGCACAGATACGCAGTGTTTT	CASSLGDSRTDTQCF
TRBD2	few	TRBJ2-1	TRBV24-1	TGTGCCACCAGTGATTCCCCCGGGGGGAGCTCCTACAATGAGCAGTTCTTC	CATSDSPGGSSYNEQFF
TRBD2	NA	TRBJ2-1	TRBV30	TGTGCCTGGAGTGTGGCTAGCGGGACCGATGAGCAGTTCTTC	CAWSVASGTDEQFF
NA	few	TRBJ2-7	TRBV28	TGTGCCAGCAGGGGGACAAATCTCTACGAGCAGTACTTC	CASRGTNLYEQYF
TRBD2	many	TRBJ2-1	TRBV6-6	TGTGCCAGCGGGGACATAGCGGGAGGGCCTCAGGGTGAGCAGTTCTTC	CASGDIAGGPQGEQFF
TRBD2	many	TRBJ2-1	TRBV6-5	TGTGCCAGCAGTGCCCGGACTAGCAATGAGCAGTTCTTC	CASSARTSNEQFF
NA	few	TRBJ1-5	TRBV28	TGTGCCACCAATACAGGGCTTAAAGGCAATCAGCCCCAGCATTTT	CATNTGLKGNQPQHF
TRBD2	NA	TRBJ2-1	TRBV11-2	TGTGCCGGCAGCCAACGCGGGGGATCCTACAATGAGCAGTTCTTC	CAGSQRGGSYNEQFF
NA	NA	TRBJ1-2	TRBV7-2	TGTGCCAGCAGCTTCGACAGGTATGGCTACACCTTC	CASSFDRYGYTF
NA	NA	TRBJ2-7	TRBV9	TGTGCCAGCAGCGTGCGACTAGGTGTTTGCACCTACGAGCAGTACTTC	CASSVRLGVCTYEQYF
NA	NA	TRBJ2-1	TRBV7-8	TGTGCCAGCAGCCCGGAGTGGGGGAAAAATGAGCAGTTCTTC	CASSPEWGKNEQFF
NA	many	TRBJ2-7	TRBV10-3	TGTGCCATCAGTGAGGTCGGGTACGAGCAGTACTTC	CAISEVGYEQYF
TRBD2	NA	TRBJ2-1	TRBV7-2	TGTGCCAGCGGCGGGAGGGGACTAACTACCTACGAGCAGTTCTTC	CASGGRGLTTYEQFF
TRBD1	NA	TRBJ1-2	TRBV7-9	TGTGCCAGCAGGACAGGGCTGCGCTGCACCTTC	CASRTGLRCTF
NA	NA	TRBJ1-5	TRBV24-1	TGTGCCACCAGTTCGGGGGGAGTCAATCAGCCCCAGCATTTT	CATSSGGVNQPQHF
TRBD2	few	TRBJ2-5	TRBV7-9	TGTACCAGCACCTCGCAGACTAGCGGGATGATAGGAGAGACCCAGTACTTC	CTSTSQTSGMIGETQYF
NA	NA	TRBJ2-5	TRBV4-3	TGCGCCAGCAGACCTACTGGGGGTGGGGAGCGGTACTTC	CASRPTGGGERYF
NA	NA	TRBJ1-1	TRBV20-1	TGCAGTGCTACTACCTCTGGGGTGAACACTGAAGCTTTCTTT	CSATTSGVNTEAFF
TRBD2	NA	TRBJ2-1	TRBV2	TGTGCCTGCTTAGCGGGGAGAGACAATGAGCAGTTCTTC	CACLAGRDNEQFF
NA	once	TRBJ1-1	TRBV18	TGTGCCAGCTCACCCAGGGTCGAGTACACTGAAGCTTTCTTT	CASSPRVEYTEAFF
NA	few	TRBJ2-5	TRBV4-1	TGCGCCAGCAGCCAAGATAGCAAGTTAGACGCCGAGACCCAGTACTTC	CASSQDSKLDAETQYF
NA	few	TRBJ2-1	TRBV5-1	TGCGCCAGCAGCTTGTCCCAACTGGACAATGAGCAGTTCTTC	CASSLSQLDNEQFF
NA	many	TRBJ2-5	TRBV3-1	TGTGCCAGCAGCCCCAATGGGGCTAGAGAAGAGACCCAGTACTTC	CASSPNGAREETQYF
NA	NA	TRBJ2-2	TRBV7-6	TGTGCCAGCAGCTCGGGCGTAGGGGCTGCCGGGGAGCTGTTTTTT	CASSSGVGAAGELFF
TRBD1	NA	TRBJ1-5	TRBV7-2	TGTGCCAGCAGCTTTTTCGAGGGGGCGAGTCAGCCCCAGCATTTT	CASSFFEGASQPQHF
NA	once	TRBJ2-2	TRBV3-1	TGTGCCAGCAGCCAATCTGTTGGCACCGGGGAGCTGTTTTTT	CASSQSVGTGELFF
NA	many	TRBJ2-7	TRBV20-1	TGCAGTGCTAGAGACCTCCGGGGTTGGGCCTACGAGCAGTACTTC	CSARDLRGWAYEQYF
TRBD2	NA	TRBJ2-3	TRBV7-2	TGTGCCAGCAGCTTAGAAACGAGACTAGCGGCGGGCACAGATACGCAGTATTTT	CASSLETRLAAGTDTQYF
TRBD1	few	TRBJ1-1	TRBV10-3	TGTGCCATCAGTGCGGGACAGAGGGACACTGAAGCTTTCTTT	CAISAGQRDTEAFF
TRBD1	NA	TRBJ1-1	TRBV5-1	TGCGCCAGCAGCCCCCTACAGGGGGCGGCCTCTGAAGCTTTCTTT	CASSPLQGAASEAFF
NA	NA	TRBJ2-3	TRBV27	TGTGCCAGCAGGCCCCTAGGGATCCGCACAGATACGCAGTATTTT	CASRPLGIRTDTQYF
NA	few	TRBJ2-3	TRBV7-8	TGTGCCAGCAGCTTAGAGGGTTCAAGACCCACAGATACGCAGTATTTT	CASSLEGSRPTDTQYF
TRBD1	NA	TRBJ2-1	TRBV5-1	TGCGCCAGCAGCCTGGACAGGGTTCAGTTCTTC	CASSLDRVQFF
TRBD1	NA	TRBJ2-3	TRBV2	TGTGCCAGCCTAGGATGGGACAGGGGTCCTGAAGATACGCAGTATTTT	CASLGWDRGPEDTQYF
NA	NA	TRBJ1-2	TRBV6-1	TGTGCCAGCAGTGTGGCCCAGGGCTGGGCGAACTATGGCTACACCTTC	CASSVAQGWANYGYTF
NA	many	TRBJ2-1	TRBV24-1	TGTGCCACCAGTGACGGAGGGTACAATGAGCAGTTCTTC	CATSDGGYNEQFF
TRBD2	many	TRBJ2-5	TRBV29-1	TGCAGCGTGGGGGGTAGCGGGGGTACCCAAGAGACCCAGTACTTC	CSVGGSGGTQETQYF
NA	many	TRBJ2-7	TRBV29-1	TGCAGCGTTGCCCCCCGGCAGACCTACGAGCAGTACTTC	CSVAPRQTYEQYF
NA	many	TRBJ2-7	TRBV10-3	TGTGCTATAAACCGGGCCTTCTCCTACGAGCAGTACTTC	CAINRAFSYEQYF
NA	few	TRBJ1-5	TRBV2	TGTGCCAGCAGTGTAAGGTATAGCAATCAGCCCCAGCATTTT	CASSVRYSNQPQHF
NA	NA	TRBJ1-3	TRBV9	TGTGCCAGCAGTGCCCTGAGCTCTGGAAACACCATATATTTT	CASSALSSGNTIYF
NA	few	TRBJ2-3	TRBV12-3/TRBV12-4	TGTGCCAGCATTCCTAGCCGGCTACGCGATACGCAGTATTTT	CASIPSRLRDTQYF
NA	many	TRBJ2-1	TRBV20-1	TGCAGTGCTAAAGACTCAGCGGGGCAGTTCTTC	CSAKDSAGQFF
NA	few	TRBJ1-1	TRBV20-1	TGCAGTGCCATTAAAACCGGGAACACTGAAGCTTTCTTT	CSAIKTGNTEAFF